The present T cell receptor beta chain was sequenced within a study of T cell responses to AZD1222 COVID-19 vaccine. Study results and limitations: Mostly white British, mostly female donors; authors suggested clonal diversity may be underestimated.

In the case of this clone: No antigen is known for it.

TCRdb's table, derived via immunoSEQ multiplex PCR, lists solely in-frame clones and lacks some. The data show tens of thousands of clones, 85% to 90% seen once. Germline assignment: CDR1 SNHLY and CDR2 FYNNEI. The CDR3 consists of 13 residues. V was trimmed by 6 bases and J by 8 bases, leaving 16 bases between them. Second-dose timings of about 4 or about 12 weeks were pooled. The rearrangement joins TRBV2 to TRBJ1-2, with D possibly being TRBD1 (5 bases). This clonotype was obtained from an adult who received the AZD1222 COVID-19 vaccine. This specimen was peripheral blood, taken 28 days after the second AZD1222 dose. The CDR3 coding sequence is TGTGCCAGCAGGGCGACAGAGGTAGGCGGCTACACCTTC. Its protein is CASRATEVGGYTF.